This TCR beta chain originates from a study of cytomegalovirus exposure and HLA in healthy donors. The table lists this clone with a count of one. Assay: immunoSEQ multiplex PCR; the TCRdb copy retains only in-frame clones and omits some. Altogether more than 80,000 clones are present, approximately 90% being singletons, with the ten largest covering about 2%. This TCR was recovered from a woman aged 18-35 years in good health and CMV-seropositive. Input material: PBMCs.

CDR3 bases: TGTGCCAGCAGCTCAACGGGACAGAGTACCTACGAGCAGTACTTC. Translating gives CASSSTGQSTYEQYF. This chain joins TRBV7-2 and TRBJ2-7; TRBD1 agrees at 7 bases. CDR1 and CDR2 (germline): SGHTA, FQGNSA. V gave up 4 bases and J gave up 2 bases; unmatched junction bases: 8. The CDR3 consists of 15 residues.